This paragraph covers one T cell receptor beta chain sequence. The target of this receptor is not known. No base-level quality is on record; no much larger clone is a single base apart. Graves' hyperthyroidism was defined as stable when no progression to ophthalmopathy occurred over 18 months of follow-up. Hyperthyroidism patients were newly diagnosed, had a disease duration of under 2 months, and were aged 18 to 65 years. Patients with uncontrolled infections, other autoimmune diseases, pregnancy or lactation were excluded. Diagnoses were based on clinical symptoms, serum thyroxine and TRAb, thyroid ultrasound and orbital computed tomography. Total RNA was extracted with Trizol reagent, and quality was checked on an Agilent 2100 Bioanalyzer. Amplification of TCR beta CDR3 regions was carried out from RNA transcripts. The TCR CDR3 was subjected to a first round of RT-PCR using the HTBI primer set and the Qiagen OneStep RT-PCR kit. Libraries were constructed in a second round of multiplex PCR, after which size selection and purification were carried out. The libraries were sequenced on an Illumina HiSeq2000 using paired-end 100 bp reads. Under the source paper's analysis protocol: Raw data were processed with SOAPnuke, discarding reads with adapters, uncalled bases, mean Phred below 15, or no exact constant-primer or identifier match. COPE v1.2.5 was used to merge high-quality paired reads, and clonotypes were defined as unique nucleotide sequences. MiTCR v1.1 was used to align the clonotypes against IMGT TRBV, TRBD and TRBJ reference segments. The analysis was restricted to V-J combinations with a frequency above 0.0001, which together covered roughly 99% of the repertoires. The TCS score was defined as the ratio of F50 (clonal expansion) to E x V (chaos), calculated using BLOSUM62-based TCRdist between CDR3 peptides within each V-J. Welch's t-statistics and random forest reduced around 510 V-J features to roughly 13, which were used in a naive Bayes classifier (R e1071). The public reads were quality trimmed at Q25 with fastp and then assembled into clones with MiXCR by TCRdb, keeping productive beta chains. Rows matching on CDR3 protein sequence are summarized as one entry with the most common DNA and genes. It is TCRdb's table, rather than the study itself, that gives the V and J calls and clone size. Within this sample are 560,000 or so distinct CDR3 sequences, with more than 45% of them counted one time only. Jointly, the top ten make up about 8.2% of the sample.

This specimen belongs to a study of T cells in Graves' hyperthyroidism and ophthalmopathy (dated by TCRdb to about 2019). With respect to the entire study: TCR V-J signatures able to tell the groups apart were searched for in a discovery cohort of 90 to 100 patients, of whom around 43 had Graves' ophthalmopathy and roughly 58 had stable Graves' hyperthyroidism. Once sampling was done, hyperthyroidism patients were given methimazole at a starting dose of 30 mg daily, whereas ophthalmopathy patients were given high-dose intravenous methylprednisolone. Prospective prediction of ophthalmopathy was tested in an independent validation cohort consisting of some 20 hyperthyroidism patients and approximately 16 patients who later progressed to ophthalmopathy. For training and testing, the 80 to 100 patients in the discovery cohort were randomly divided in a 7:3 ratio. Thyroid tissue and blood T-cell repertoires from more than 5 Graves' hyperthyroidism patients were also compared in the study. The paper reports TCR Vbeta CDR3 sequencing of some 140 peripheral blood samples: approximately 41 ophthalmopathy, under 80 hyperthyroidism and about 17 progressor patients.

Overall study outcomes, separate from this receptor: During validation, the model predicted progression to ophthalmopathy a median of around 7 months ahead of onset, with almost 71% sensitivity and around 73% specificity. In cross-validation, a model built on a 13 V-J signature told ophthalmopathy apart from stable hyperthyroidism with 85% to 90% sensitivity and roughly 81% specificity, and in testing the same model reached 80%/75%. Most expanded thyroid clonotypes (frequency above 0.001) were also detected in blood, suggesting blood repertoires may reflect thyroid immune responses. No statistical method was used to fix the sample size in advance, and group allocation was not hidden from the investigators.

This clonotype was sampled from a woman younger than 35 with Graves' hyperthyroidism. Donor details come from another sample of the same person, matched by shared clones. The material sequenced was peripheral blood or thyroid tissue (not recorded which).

In nucleotide form, the sequence is TGTGCCAGCAGAGGGGAGAGGTCTAGCGGGAGCATACAAGAGACCCAGTACTTC. Protein translation: CASRGERSSGSIQETQYF. This sequence uses TRBV6-1 and TRBJ2-5; 10 of the junction bases match TRBD2. CDR1 MNHNS and CDR2 SASEGT were looked up in the germline V gene. There are 18 amino acids in the CDR3, from cysteine to phenylalanine inclusive. CDR3 DNA only is kept here, 54 bases in frame from base 1. For this chain, trimming is 6 bases at the V end and 2 bases at the J end, and the number of junction bases without a gene match is 15.